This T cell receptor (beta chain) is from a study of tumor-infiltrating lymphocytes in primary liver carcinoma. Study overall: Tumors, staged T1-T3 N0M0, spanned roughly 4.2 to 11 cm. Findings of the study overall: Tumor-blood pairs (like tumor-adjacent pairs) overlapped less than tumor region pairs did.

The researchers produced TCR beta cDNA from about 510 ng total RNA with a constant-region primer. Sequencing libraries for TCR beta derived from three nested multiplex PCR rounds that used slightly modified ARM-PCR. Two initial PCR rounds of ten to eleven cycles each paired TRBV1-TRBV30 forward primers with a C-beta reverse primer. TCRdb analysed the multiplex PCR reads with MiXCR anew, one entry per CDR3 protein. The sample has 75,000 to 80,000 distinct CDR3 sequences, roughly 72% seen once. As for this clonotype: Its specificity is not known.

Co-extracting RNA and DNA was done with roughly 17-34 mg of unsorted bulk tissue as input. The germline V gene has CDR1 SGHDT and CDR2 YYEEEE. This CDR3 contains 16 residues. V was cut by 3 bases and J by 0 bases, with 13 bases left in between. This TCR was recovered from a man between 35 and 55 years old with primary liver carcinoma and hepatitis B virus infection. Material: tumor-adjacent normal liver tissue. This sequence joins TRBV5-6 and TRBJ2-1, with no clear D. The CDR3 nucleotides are TGTGCCAGCAGCTCGGAAGGTGGGAACTCCTACAATGAGCAGTTCTTC. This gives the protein CASSSEGGNSYNEQFF.